These 10 T cell receptor beta chains were sequenced from one sample in a study of shared clonotypes between healthy human individuals. Positively selected for CCR7, the CD45RO-negative cells used as naive CD8 cells excluded terminally differentiated effector memory CD45RA+ cells. The assay was immunoSEQ multiplex PCR, and TCRdb's table has in-frame clones only and misses some. In the table there are a few hundred thousand clones, roughly 96% of which are singletons. The sample consisted of naive CD8+ T cells sorted from blood. These TCRs come from a woman in her 30s in good health.

The chain joins TRBV29-1 to TRBJ1-3, with a possible D match to TRBD1 (6 bases). CDR1 and CDR2 (germline): SQVTM, ANQGSEA. V lost 4 bases and J 0 bases, leaving 10 bases between the germline ends. The CDR3 has 14 residues. The CDR3 sequence is CSVATGHSGNTIYF. The CDR3 nucleotides read TGCAGCGTTGCTACGGGACACTCTGGAAACACCATATATTTT.

The V call is TRBV2, the J call TRBJ2-7, with 8 bases fitting TRBD1. Trimming took 7 bases from V and 0 from J; bases not matched to a gene: 8. This CDR3 region has 15 residues. Per the germline V gene, CDR1 is SNHLY and CDR2 is FYNNEI. As DNA, the CDR3 is TGTGCCAGCACTCTCGGACAGGGTGGCTCCTACGAGCAGTACTTC. Its translation: CASTLGQGGSYEQYF.

The chain uses TRBV27 and TRBJ2-6; D gene ambiguous. The germline V gene encodes CDR1 MNHEY and CDR2 SMNVEV (reference sequence). This CDR3 region has 12 residues. Trimming removed 7 bases at V and 2 bases at J, with 3 bases between. The CDR3 spells CASKTGANVLTF. Here the CDR3 DNA reads TGTGCCAGCAAAACTGGGGCCAACGTCCTGACTTTC. Full variable domain (remainder filled in from reference TRBV27 and TRBJ2-6): EAQVTQNPRYLITVTGKKLTVTCSQNMNHEYMSWYRQDPGLGLRQIYYSMNVEVTDKGDVPEGYKVSRKEKRNFPLILESPSPNQTSLYFCASKTGANVLTFGAGSRLTVL.

With respect to this clone: This specimen includes other DNA sequences encoding the same CDR3. The rearrangement links TRBV7-2 to TRBJ1-2, with 9 bases lining up with TRBD1. Germline V gene lookup returns CDR1 SGHTA and CDR2 FQGNSA. CDR3 length: 13 amino acids. Losses at the gene ends were 3 bases for V and 8 bases for J; bases not matched to a gene: 4. The CDR3 region has the DNA TGTGCCAGCAGCTTTGGGACAGGGTACGGCTACACCTTC. This sequence encodes CASSFGTGYGYTF.

The V and J genes are TRBV27 and TRBJ2-7; D uncertain. This CDR3 spans 14 amino acids. Trimming took off 2 bases at V and 4 bases at J, with 12 bases between the two ends. Germline loops: CDR1 MNHEY, CDR2 SMNVEV (reference sequence). The CDR3 reads CASSLTSTSYEQYF. For the CDR3, the DNA is TGTGCCAGCAGTTTAACCTCTACCTCATACGAGCAGTACTTC.

V is TRBV4-2 and J is TRBJ2-3; D uncertain. With 0 bases removed from V and 2 bases from J, the gap between germline ends came to 15 bases. Germline V CDR1 and CDR2: LGHNA, YNFKEQ. This CDR3 contains 17 residues. The CDR3 here is CASSQETSYTDTDTQYF. For the CDR3, the DNA is TGTGCCAGCAGCCAAGAAACGTCGTATACGGACACAGATACGCAGTATTTT.

V gene TRBV4-2 combines with J gene TRBJ2-3; D possibly uses TRBD1 or TRBD2 (5 bases each). The V end was cut by 3 bases, the J end by 4 bases, with 11 bases between. CDR1 LGHNA and CDR2 YNFKEQ come from the germline V gene. The CDR3 contains 14 residues. The CDR3 loop reads CASSQALGADTQYF. CDR3 sequence (DNA): TGTGCCAGCAGCCAGGCCTTGGGGGCAGATACGCAGTATTTT.

This clone was counted once. The V call is TRBV9, the J call TRBJ2-1; no reliable D call. Germline V gene lookup returns CDR1 SGDLS and CDR2 YYNGEE. Trimming removed 0 bases from V and 0 bases from J, with 7 bases in between. The CDR3 is 15 residues long. For the CDR3, the DNA is TGTGCCAGCAGCGTAGATTTAAGCTCCTACAATGAGCAGTTCTTC. Residues: CASSVDLSSYNEQFF.

The rearrangement uses TRBV6-1 and TRBJ2-1, with TRBD2 matching over 7 bases. Germline-derived CDR1 and CDR2 are MNHNS and SASEGT. The CDR3 runs 13 residues. The V and J ends lost 6 bases and 5 bases, in that order; junction bases with no gene match: 4. CDR3 coding DNA: TGTGCCAGCAGAGCTAGCGGTGACAATGAGCAGTTCTTC. Translation: CASRASGDNEQFF.

V and J are TRBV6-5 and TRBJ1-6; D unclear. Germline V lookup: CDR1 MNHEY, CDR2 SVGAGI. The V end lost 7 bases, the J end lost 4 bases, and 14 bases lay between the germline ends. This CDR3 spans 15 amino acids. Written as DNA, the CDR3 is TGTGCCAGCAAGGTGTGGGGTTGGTATAATTCACCCCTCCACTTT. Translating gives CASKVWGWYNSPLHF.